Listed below are T cell receptor beta chains from one sample, sequenced in a study of blood T cell repertoires in COVID-19. TCRdb's copy holds only in-frame clones and misses some; the assay was immunoSEQ multiplex PCR. The repertoire holds under 500,000 clones, with about 89% as singletons. Sequencing was carried out using peripheral blood. The receptors derive from a woman aged 25 to 39 with acute or convalescent COVID-19. Each CDR3 is given with its conserved first and last residue. D genes are given only for firm matches. Size is stated for part of the rows, as once, few or many counts, or as a class when the clone is expanded.

J gene | V gene | clone size | D gene | CDR3 DNA | CDR3 protein
TRBJ2-7 | TRBV30 | . | TRBD2 | TGTGCCTGGAGTGTCGGGGAGGGTTACGAGCAGTACTTC | CAWSVGEGYEQYF
TRBJ2-7 | TRBV27 | . | . | TGTGCCAGCAGTTTATCGCAGGGATCATACGAGCAGTACTTC | CASSLSQGSYEQYF
TRBJ2-1 | TRBV6-5 | . | . | TGTGCCAGCAGTTACTCCCCGGGGGCCTACAATGAGCAGTTCTTC | CASSYSPGAYNEQFF
TRBJ2-5 | TRBV5-4 | . | TRBD2 | TGTGCCAGCAGCCACCTAGCGGGGGCCACTGGGACCCAGTACTTC | CASSHLAGATGTQYF
TRBJ1-1 | TRBV21-1 | . | . | TGTGCCAGCAGGTCAGTGGCAGTCCCGAACACTGAAGCTTTCTTT | CASRSVAVPNTEAFF
TRBJ2-1 | TRBV5-6 | once | . | TGTGCCAGCGGGGGGCAGGGGGCCTACAATGAGCAGTTCTTC | CASGGQGAYNEQFF
TRBJ2-7 | TRBV28 | . | TRBD2 | TGTGCCAGCAGCCTCCGGGGGGGCCTCCACGAGCAGTACTTC | CASSLRGGLHEQYF
TRBJ2-7 | TRBV11-2 | once | TRBD2 | TGTGCCAGCAGCCGCGGGACTAGCGGGGGGGCGGTCGGCGAGCAGTACTTC | CASSRGTSGGAVGEQYF
TRBJ2-7 | TRBV9 | . | . | TGTGCCAGCAGCGTAGATACGGGGGAGCCGATGTACGAGCAGTACTTC | CASSVDTGEPMYEQYF
TRBJ2-3 | TRBV19 | . | TRBD2 | TGTGCCAGTAGTATGCCCGGGGGGACAGATACGCAGTATTTT | CASSMPGGTDTQYF
TRBJ2-2 | TRBV5-4 | . | . | TGTGCCAGCAGCTTGGCAGGGACCGGGGAGCTGTTTTTT | CASSLAGTGELFF
TRBJ1-4 | TRBV2 | . | TRBD1 | TGTGCCAGCAGTGAGGACGCAGGGGGCCGGGAAAAACTGTTTTTT | CASSEDAGGREKLFF
TRBJ1-6 | TRBV7-9 | . | . | TGTGCCAGTTCCGGGGATAATTCACCCCTCCACTTT | CASSGDNSPLHF
TRBJ1-5 | TRBV5-6 | . | . | TGTGCCAGCAGCTTGGGAGTCAATCAGCCCCAGCATTTT | CASSLGVNQPQHF
TRBJ2-7 | TRBV30 | . | TRBD1 | TGTGCCTGGAGTCCCCTGGACAGGGGACGGTTCGAGCAGTACTTC | CAWSPLDRGRFEQYF
TRBJ2-4 | TRBV13 | . | TRBD1 | TGTGCCAGCAGCTTCACCGGGACAGGTTTGGATAACATTCAGTACTTC | CASSFTGTGLDNIQYF
TRBJ2-5 | TRBV2 | few | TRBD1 | TGTGCCACCAGATCCCGGACAGGGGCGGGGGAGACCCAGTACTTC | CATRSRTGAGETQYF
TRBJ2-2 | TRBV6-4 | . | . | TGTGCCAGCAGGGCCGAAGGGGCCTCTGCCGGGGAGCTGTTTTTT | CASRAEGASAGELFF
TRBJ2-2 | TRBV7-3 | . | TRBD2 | TGTGCCAGCAGCCCCTATAGCGGGGGAGGGTTCGCGAACACCGGGGAGCTGTTTTTT | CASSPYSGGGFANTGELFF
TRBJ2-7 | TRBV13 | . | . | TGTGCCAGCAGCTTGGGTGGCGGGGTCTCCTACGAGCAGTACTTC | CASSLGGGVSYEQYF
TRBJ1-5 | TRBV10-3 | . | TRBD1 | TGTGCCATCGGGGGGGACAGGGGCAATCAGCCCCAGCATTTT | CAIGGDRGNQPQHF
TRBJ1-6 | TRBV5-1 | . | . | TGCGCCAGCAGCTCCCTGTCCGGGAGTGTGAAGAAATCACCCCTCCACTTT | CASSSLSGSVKKSPLHF
TRBJ2-5 | TRBV7-8 | . | . | TGTGCCAGCAGCCGTTTTAGCCAAGAGACCCAGTACTTC | CASSRFSQETQYF
TRBJ1-3 | TRBV7-2 | once | . | TGTGCCAGCAGCTTTAACTTTCCGAGCTCTGGAAACACCATATATTTT | CASSFNFPSSGNTIYF
TRBJ2-7 | TRBV5-5 | once | TRBD1 | TGTGCCAGCAGCTTTTGGAGGCAGGGGGCGCTTGGAGTTAACGAGCAGTACTTC | CASSFWRQGALGVNEQYF
TRBJ1-3 | TRBV10-2 | few | . | TGCGCCAGCAGTGAGACTCGGGGTGTATCTGGAAACACCATATATTTT | CASSETRGVSGNTIYF
TRBJ1-5 | TRBV5-6 | once | . | TGTGCCAGCAGCTTTGGCGGAAATCAGCCCCAGCATTTT | CASSFGGNQPQHF
TRBJ1-5 | TRBV21-1 | . | . | TGTGCCAGCAGCAATGAGACAGGGGGCATCAATCAGCCCCAGCATTTT | CASSNETGGINQPQHF
TRBJ2-7 | TRBV7-9 | . | TRBD2 | TGTGCCAGCAGCTCATCAGCGGGGGGCAGCTCCTACGAGCAGTACTTC | CASSSSAGGSSYEQYF
TRBJ2-3 | TRBV5-1 | many | TRBD1 | TGCGCCAGCAGCTGGGGACAGGCAACTGGCGCAGATACGCAGTATTTT | CASSWGQATGADTQYF
TRBJ2-5 | TRBV28 | . | . | TGTGCCAGCACGGACAACCAAGAGACCCAGTACTTC | CASTDNQETQYF
TRBJ2-7 | TRBV28 | . | TRBD1 | TGTGCCAGCAGTTTGCCTGGGACAGCCTCAGCCTACGAGCAGTACTTC | CASSLPGTASAYEQYF